A selection of T cell receptor beta chains follows, all from one sample in a study of T-cell reconstitution after alpha-beta-depleted transplantation in children. TCRdb redid the calling of the PCR reads with MiXCR, one entry per CDR3 protein. The sample has a few hundred thousand distinct CDR3 sequences, under 13% seen once. The material was PBMCs from the stem cell graft donor, obtained from the stem cell graft. The receptors come from a human donor who donated a stem cell graft to a child with acute lymphoblastic leukemia. Each CDR3 is given with its conserved first and last residue. The D gene is left open where the match is weak. Only part of the rows carry a size: once, few, many, or a class if the clone is expanded.

d_call clone_size j_call cdr3_length v_call cdr3_aa cdr3_nt
NA few TRBJ2-6 15 TRBV7-6 CASSLGTAGANGLTF TGTGCCAGCAGCTTAGGGACAGCTGGGGCCAACGGCCTGACTTTC
NA NA TRBJ1-1 13 TRBV20-1 CSARQTGNTEAFF TGCAGTGCTAGACAGACAGGGAACACTGAAGCTTTCTTT
TRBD2 many TRBJ2-1 16 TRBV4-1 CASSQLSGRANGEQFF TGCGCCAGCAGTCAGTTAAGCGGGAGGGCCAACGGTGAGCAGTTCTTC
NA many TRBJ1-2 14 TRBV7-2 CASIAGRVGNGYTF TGTGCCAGCATCGCGGGCAGGGTGGGAAATGGCTACACCTTC
NA few TRBJ2-3 14 TRBV6-2/TRBV6-3 CASSSSGDADTQYF TGTGCCAGCAGTTCGTCGGGAGACGCAGATACGCAGTATTTT
TRBD1 NA TRBJ1-2 15 TRBV12-3/TRBV12-4 CACRETGTGNYGHTF TGTGCCTGCAGGGAGACCGGGACAGGGAACTATGGCCACACCTTC
NA NA TRBJ1-2 15 TRBV5-4 CASSGTGTDSYGYTF TGTGCCAGCAGCGGTACCGGGACTGATTCTTATGGCTACACCTTC
TRBD1 few TRBJ2-5 16 TRBV7-9 CASSLQGTVGMETQYF TGTGCCAGCAGCTTACAAGGGACAGTGGGGATGGAGACCCAGTACTTC
TRBD2 few TRBJ2-7 16 TRBV15 CATSPRGLAATYEQYF TGTGCCACCAGCCCCCGGGGACTAGCGGCAACCTACGAGCAGTACTTC
TRBD1 NA TRBJ2-7 15 TRBV7-2 CASSLEGTGMVEQYF TGTGCCAGCAGCTTAGAAGGGACAGGGATGGTTGAGCAGTACTTC
TRBD2 NA TRBJ2-1 17 TRBV5-5 CASSTEPTSGTYNEQFF TGTGCCAGCAGCACCGAGCCGACTAGCGGGACTTACAATGAGCAGTTCTTC
NA few TRBJ1-4 13 TRBV18 CASFGEVQEKLFF TGTGCCAGCTTTGGGGAGGTTCAGGAAAAACTGTTTTTT
NA NA TRBJ2-7 14 TRBV9 CASSVDPSSYEQYF TGTGCCAGCAGCGTTGATCCCAGCTCCTACGAGCAGTACTTC
NA NA TRBJ1-5 16 TRBV5-1 CASSPTGANSNQPQHF TGCGCCAGCAGCCCCACAGGCGCCAATAGCAATCAGCCCCAGCATTTT
NA few TRBJ2-7 16 TRBV7-2 CASSYHPGTSSYEQYF TGTGCCAGCAGCTACCATCCAGGTACGAGCTCCTACGAGCAGTACTTC
TRBD2 many TRBJ2-4 12 TRBV5-6 CASSSSGGIQYF TGTGCCAGCAGCTCAAGCGGGGGGATTCAGTACTTC
NA NA TRBJ2-3 15 TRBV18 CASSPGPDVADTQYF TGTGCCAGCTCGCCCGGGCCCGACGTCGCAGATACGCAGTATTTT
NA NA TRBJ2-3 13 TRBV29-1 CSVEASQGDTQYF TGCAGCGTTGAAGCCTCACAGGGCGATACGCAGTATTTT
NA NA TRBJ2-7 12 TRBV7-9 CASSAALGEQYF TGTGCCAGCAGCGCTGCGTTGGGTGAGCAGTACTTC
NA many TRBJ2-1 14 TRBV12-3/TRBV12-4 CASSFRAADDEQFF TGTGCCAGCAGTTTTAGGGCCGCTGATGATGAGCAGTTCTTC
TRBD1 NA TRBJ2-7 14 TRBV12-3/TRBV12-4 CASSPRTGNNEQYF TGTGCCAGCAGTCCAAGGACAGGGAATAACGAGCAGTACTTC
TRBD1 NA TRBJ1-1 13 TRBV5-1 CASTITGDTEAFF TGCGCCAGCACCATAACAGGGGACACTGAAGCTTTCTTT
NA few TRBJ2-5 13 TRBV20-1 CSAAGPNQETQYF TGCAGTGCTGCGGGACCGAACCAAGAGACCCAGTACTTC
NA NA TRBJ1-1 13 TRBV5-1 CASSTRRNTEAFF TGCGCCAGCAGCACCCGACGGAACACTGAAGCTTTCTTT
TRBD1 few TRBJ1-5 15 TRBV2 CASSRTGVWGQPQHF TGTGCCAGCAGCCGGACAGGGGTTTGGGGTCAGCCCCAGCATTTT